This T cell receptor (beta chain) was sequenced in a study of blood T cell repertoires in COVID-19. Study information: COVID-19 samples from acute and convalescent phases originated in the United States, Italy and Spain.

The CDR3 is 13 residues long. CDR1 and CDR2 from the germline V gene are GTSNPN and SVGIG (reference sequence). Trimming took off 4 bases at V and 3 bases at J, with 12 bases between the two ends. Assay used: immunoSEQ multiplex PCR; TCRdb lists only in-frame clones, some missing. The sample yields 250,000 to 350,000 clones, roughly 90% seen once. Material: peripheral blood. The TCR sequence derives from a woman in her fifties or sixties who had recovered from COVID-19. The chain has TRBV30 and TRBJ1-2; no firm D call. CDR3 nucleotide sequence: TGTGCCTGGAAAGTCGGGAGGGACTATGGCTACACCTTC. Its protein product is CAWKVGRDYGYTF.